The TCR beta chain under discussion was sequenced for a study of T-cell memory formation after mild COVID-19. About the study: Largely, the TCR clusters proved donor specific.

In the case of this clonotype: The antigen is not known.

CDR1 is SGHVS, CDR2 FNYEAQ, per germline. Trimming cost V 4 bases and J 6 bases, with 11 bases left between them. CDR3 length equals 13 residues. MiXCR, applied by TCRdb to the 5' RACE reads, yields one record per CDR3 protein. The sample has 560,000 or so distinct CDR3 sequences; 17% are singletons. Study results and limitations: Within pre-infection memory, some responding clones were found, suggesting cross-reactive memory joined. Contracting CD8+ clones were enriched in EMRA, CD4+ mainly in CM and EM.

Sequencing used PBMCs or a T cell subset sorted from them (not recorded which). This sequence originates from an adult woman who had mild COVID-19 (a few samples of this study predate the infection). Cell type and time point are not known. The V call is TRBV7-6, the J call TRBJ2-3; the D call may be TRBD1 or TRBD2 (5 bases each). As DNA, the CDR3 is TGTGCCAGCAGCTCGAGCTGGGGGGATACGCAGTATTTT. Translation gives CASSSSWGDTQYF.